This T cell receptor beta chain was profiled in a study of human T cells and chemical hapten exposure. There are a few counts of this clonotype. TCRdb redid the calling of the RACE reads with MiXCR, one entry per CDR3 protein. The sample records about 76,000 distinct CDR3 sequences, around 13% being singletons. Specified time point: patch test 3, about 24 weeks after DPC sensitization. Treatment noted: therapeutic diphenylcyclopropenone sensitization with weekly scalp DPC. This CDR3 comprises 13 residues. V dropped 7 bases and J dropped 9 bases, with 17 bases sitting between them. Germline CDR1 is SGDLS and CDR2 is YYNGEE.

The chain has TRBV9 and TRBJ2-1; D possibly uses TRBD1 or TRBD2 (5 bases each). The sequencing here drew on whole blood, taken in connection with sensitization to the hapten diphenylcyclopropenone (DPC). This TCR derives from a woman aged 50 to 60 with alopecia areata. Some clones in this sample may be carry-over from other donors' samples. DNA for the CDR3: TGTGCCAGCGGGTGGGGGACCACCGGTGAGCAGTTCTTC. Protein product: CASGWGTTGEQFF.